One and the same sample provided the 16 T cell receptor beta chains below, sequenced in a study of beta chain features in type 1 diabetes. Broader study findings: Among patients with Type 1 diabetes, TCRB CDR3s were moderately but significantly shorter in every one of the four CD4+ subsets.

These receptors' antigens are unknown. Of the isolated RNA, all was reverse transcribed, and so the sequenced material was expressed TCRB transcripts. Assay: immunoSEQ multiplex PCR; the TCRdb copy retains only in-frame clones and omits some. Here the sample spans around 110,000 clones, about 16% being singletons. The source material was central memory CD4+ T cells from blood. Receptors originate from a man aged 25-40 years with type 1 diabetes.

This clone was seen more than once but under ten times. This chain links TRBV7-2 with TRBJ2-1; no firm D call. V lost 0 bases to trimming and J lost 8 bases, with 5 bases between them. The CDR3 consists of 12 residues. Looked up from germline, CDR1 is SGHTA and CDR2 is FQGNSA. DNA of the CDR3: TGTGCCAGCAGCTTAGCGCACGATGAGCAGTTCTTC. This sequence encodes CASSLAHDEQFF.

Comment on this clone: Other DNA sequences of this sample code for an identical CDR3. This rearrangement joins TRBV7-2 to TRBJ2-3; D uncertain. The CDR3 is 12 amino acids. Trimming removed 5 bases at V and 3 bases at J, with 6 bases between. Germline V lookup: CDR1 SGHTA, CDR2 FQGNSA. In DNA form, the CDR3 reads TGTGCCAGCAGCCAATCAACAGATACGCAGTATTTT. Its protein is CASSQSTDTQYF. Based on the CDR3 plus reference TRBV7-2 and TRBJ2-3, the full variable domain is GAGVSQSPSNKVTEKGKDVELRCDPISGHTALYWYRQSLGQGLEFLIYFQGNSAPDKSGLPSDRFSAERTGGSVSTLTIQRTQQEDSAVYLCASSQSTDTQYFGPGTRLTVL.

The V gene is TRBV7-9, the J gene TRBJ1-2; D unresolved. V was trimmed by 5 bases and J by 0 bases, leaving 13 bases between them. The CDR3 runs 15 residues. The V gene's germline CDR1 is SEHNR and CDR2 FQNEAQ (reference sequence). Here the CDR3 reads CASSPATSPNYGYTF. In DNA, the CDR3 is TGTGCCAGCAGCCCAGCCACCAGCCCTAACTATGGCTACACCTTC. Full variable domain (rest looked up from reference TRBV7-9 and TRBJ1-2): DTGVSQNPRHKITKRGQNVTFRCDPISEHNRLYWYRQTLGQGPEFLTYFQNEAQLEKSRLLSDRFSAERPKGSFSTLEIQRTEQGDSAMYLCASSPATSPNYGYTFGSGTRLTVV.

In this sample, this clone turned up a few times. The chain is built from TRBV14 and TRBJ2-2; TRBD2 might be the D (5 bases). V lost 2 bases to trimming and J lost 5 bases, with 12 bases between them. The germline CDR1 and CDR2 sequences are SGHDN and FVKESK. This CDR3 region has 15 residues. This CDR3 is CASSQRPGGTGELFF. The CDR3 DNA is TGTGCCAGCAGCCAAAGACCAGGCGGGACCGGGGAGCTGTTTTTT.

The gene calls are TRBV27 and TRBJ1-6; D is uncertain. Trimming pared 1 base from V and 10 bases from J, leaving 23 bases between. This CDR3 is built from 18 residues. Per the germline V gene, CDR1 is MNHEY and CDR2 is SMNVEV (reference sequence). In DNA, the CDR3 is TGTGCCAGCAGTTTATTTAACGGTCTCGGACGAAATGGATCACCCCTCCACTTT. Translating it yields CASSLFNGLGRNGSPLHF.

The V gene is TRBV6-1, the J gene TRBJ2-5; TRBD1 aligns across 7 bases. The germline V gene has CDR1 MNHNS and CDR2 SASEGT. V lost 6 bases and J lost 7; bases outside the gene matches: 8. The CDR3 contains 13 residues. CDR3 in DNA: TGTGCCAGCAGAGTCGGGGACAGCCGGACCCAGTACTTC. It specifies CASRVGDSRTQYF.

The table lists this clone with a few counts. The rearrangement uses TRBV2 and TRBJ2-2; D remains unclear. The CDR3 extends over 12 amino acids. Deletions cut 6 bases from V and 2 bases from J, with 4 bases between. The V gene's germline CDR1 is SNHLY and CDR2 FYNNEI. This CDR3 is CASRINTGELFF. The CDR3 DNA reads as TGTGCCAGCAGGATCAACACCGGGGAGCTGTTTTTT. The full variable domain, with the rest looked up from reference TRBV2 and TRBJ2-2, is EPEVTQTPSHQVTQMGQEVILRCVPISNHLYFYWYRQILGQKVEFLVSFYNNEISEKSEIFDDQFSVERPDGSNFTLKIRSTKLEDSAMYFCASRINTGELFFGEGSRLTVL.

The genes are TRBV19 and TRBJ2-3; D gene uncertain. The CDR3 runs 13 residues. The V end lost 6 bases, the J end lost 1 base, and 8 bases lay between the germline ends. Germline assignment: CDR1 LNHDA and CDR2 SQIVND (reference sequence). CDR3 amino acids: CASRNGGTDTQYF. The CDR3 nucleotides are TGTGCCAGTAGAAACGGAGGCACAGATACGCAGTATTTT.

A few counts support this clone. For the CDR3, the DNA is TGTGCCAGCAGTCCGGACAGTAGGTGGGAAAAACTGTTTTTT. This codes for CASSPDSRWEKLFF. The chain couples TRBV11-2 to TRBJ1-4; possibly TRBD1 for D (6 bases). The CDR3 covers 14 residues. The V gene's germline CDR1 is SGHAT and CDR2 FQNNGV. Trimming removed 6 bases at V and 8 bases at J, with 16 bases between.

In this sample, this clone turned up many times. The sample carries other DNA sequences with the same CDR3. The chain carries TRBV19 and TRBJ1-6; 7 bases align to TRBD1. Germline-derived CDR1 and CDR2 are LNHDA and SQIVND (reference sequence). V shed 3 bases and J 7 bases; nucleotides not matched to a gene: 3. This CDR3 comprises 14 residues. The DNA for the CDR3 is TGTGCCAGTAGTATTGACAGGGTAAATTCACCCCTCCACTTT. It translates to CASSIDRVNSPLHF.

There are a few counts of this clone. This sequence joins TRBV9 and TRBJ1-1, with D possibly being TRBD1 (6 bases). The CDR3 runs to 15 residues. Trimming removed 3 bases at V and 2 bases at J, with 14 bases between. The germline CDR1 and CDR2 sequences are SGDLS and YYNGEE. The CDR3 bases are TGTGCCAGCAGCGCCAGGGTGGGGGCTAACACTGAAGCTTTCTTT. It translates to CASSARVGANTEAFF.

The chain employs TRBV29-1 and TRBJ1-1; D remains unclear. Per germline, CDR1 SQVTM and CDR2 ANQGSEA. Trimming took off 7 bases at V and 1 base at J, with 13 bases between the two ends. This CDR3 is 13 amino acids long. CDR3 in amino acids: CSAEGGRNTEAFF. CDR3 sequence (DNA): TGCAGCGCCGAGGGTGGTCGGAACACTGAAGCTTTCTTT.

DNA of the CDR3: TGTGCTAGTGGCCTGGAAGTCTTTGAAGCTTTCTTT. Protein product: CASGLEVFEAFF. The chain joins TRBV12-5 to TRBJ1-1; D ambiguous. Trimming pared 6 bases from V and 7 bases from J, leaving 12 bases between. Looked up from germline, CDR1 is LGHNT and CDR2 is FRNRAP. CDR3 size: 12 residues.

V usage is TRBV2 and J usage is TRBJ1-2; D remains unclear. V lost 3 bases, J lost 4 bases, and 6 bases lay in between. Germline-derived CDR1 and CDR2 are SNHLY and FYNNEI. The CDR3 is 12 residues long. As DNA, the CDR3 is TGTGCCAGCAGTGAGTCGCGCTATGGCTACACCTTC. Its protein product is CASSESRYGYTF.

The V gene is TRBV20-1, the J gene TRBJ2-5, with D unclear. CDR1 DFQATT and CDR2 SNEGSKA come from the germline V gene (reference sequence). CDR3 length: 10 residues. The ends were cut back, 3 bases at V and 7 bases at J, with 6 bases in the middle. Here the CDR3 reads CSASYVTQYF. CDR3 nucleotide sequence: TGCAGTGCTAGTTACGTGACCCAGTACTTC.

The chain couples TRBV6-6 to TRBJ2-2, with D possibly TRBD1 on 6 matching bases. The CDR3 totals 15 residues. The V gene's germline CDR1 is MNHNY and CDR2 SVGAGI (reference sequence). Between the trimmed V and J ends, which lost 6 bases and 6 bases, there was a span of 17 bases. The CDR3 sequence is CASSLAWTVSGELFF. The DNA for the CDR3 is TGTGCCAGCAGCCTCGCCTGGACAGTCTCCGGGGAGCTGTTTTTT.